These 23 T cell receptor beta chains originate from one sample sequenced in a study of Tregs in tolerant kidney transplant recipients. The method was immunoSEQ multiplex PCR; TCRdb's version includes in-frame clones alone and lacks a portion of them. The record lists roughly 34,000 clones, of which the ten most abundant hold about 8%. The specimen was CD8+ T cells from blood, collected before the transplant. The receptors come from a human donor who received a combined kidney and bone marrow transplant.

With regard to this clone: The read comes to an end 3 residues before the CDR3 does, leaving the germline J gene to fill in the end. This chain links TRBV7-9 with TRBJ2-1; 14 bases fit TRBD2. CDR1 and CDR2 from the germline V gene are SEHNR and FQNEAQ (reference sequence). The CDR3 extends over 15 amino acids. Trimming took 3 bases from V and 9 from J; bases not matched to a gene: 4. The CDR3 bases that were read are TGTGCCAGCAGCTTCGGGACTAGCGGGGGACTTGAG. Its translation is CASSFGTSGGLE. The whole CDR3 is CASSFGTSGGLEQFF. The full variable domain, its missing parts supplied by reference TRBV7-9 and TRBJ2-1, is DTGVSQNPRHKITKRGQNVTFRCDPISEHNRLYWYRQTLGQGPEFLTYFQNEAQLEKSRLLSDRFSAERPKGSFSTLEIQRTEQGDSAMYLCASSFGTSGGLEQFFGPGTRLTVL.

A remark on this clone: The read terminates 3 residues before the CDR3 end, so the remaining end is supplied by the germline J gene. This chain joins TRBV13 and TRBJ2-7; 7 positions agree with TRBD2. Germline assignment: CDR1 PRHDT and CDR2 FYEKMQ (reference sequence). The CDR3 has 15 residues. The V segment lost 5 bases and the J segment 0 bases; nucleotides outside the gene matches: 7. The part of the CDR3 DNA that was read is TGTGCCAGCAGCCCCATTGGGGGGGGCTCCTACGAG. Translated: CASSPIGGGSYE. The whole CDR3 is CASSPIGGGSYEQYF.

For this clone: The read ends 3 residues shy of where the CDR3 ends; the end is completed using the germline J gene. The V call is TRBV7-2, the J call TRBJ1-5; D is unclear. With 3 bases removed from V and 2 bases from J, the gap between germline ends came to 8 bases. This CDR3 has 14 residues. Per the germline V gene, CDR1 is SGHTA and CDR2 is FQGNSA. CDR3 DNA (partial): TGTGCCAGCAGCTTGTCGAGCCGCAATCAGCCC. Encoded protein: CASSLSSRNQP. From start to end, the CDR3 is CASSLSSRNQPQHF.

The covered CDR3 bases are TGTGCCAGCAGTCACAGGGGGGGGGAG. Its protein product is CASSHRGGE. Given in full, the CDR3 is CASSHRGGELFF. The chain carries TRBV11-3 and TRBJ2-2; the match to TRBD1 covers 8 bases. The CDR3 goes on 3 residues after the read ends, and that part is filled in from the germline J gene. The CDR3 has 12 amino acids. V was clipped by 6 bases and J by 8 bases; unmatched bases: 2. Germline V gene data show CDR1 as SGHNT and CDR2 as YENEEA. Complete variable domain (other parts from reference TRBV11-3 and TRBJ2-2): EAGVVQSPRYKIIEKKQPVAFWCNPISGHNTLYWYLQNLGQGPELLIRYENEEAVDDSQLPKDRFSAERLKGVDSTLKIQPAELGDSAVYLCASSHRGGELFFGEGSRLTVL.

The sequenced part of the CDR3 DNA is TGTGCCAGCTCACCCTTTGACAGTAACTATGGC. Amino acid sequence: CASSPFDSNYG. The entire CDR3 protein reads CASSPFDSNYGYTF. V and J are TRBV18 and TRBJ1-2, with D maybe TRBD1 (5 bases). The read stops 3 residues short of the end of the CDR3; the missing end is completed from the germline J gene. Trimming took 3 bases from V and 1 from J, leaving 9 bases between them. The CDR3 consists of 14 residues. Germline values: CDR1 KGHSH, CDR2 LQKENI.

As concerns this clone: The read falls 3 residues short of the CDR3 end, and the missing part is taken from the germline J gene. V gene TRBV7-9 combines with J gene TRBJ2-2; D not certain. The CDR3 sequence is 14 residues long. CDR1 is SEHNR and CDR2 is FQNEAQ in the germline V gene (reference sequence). V was clipped by 5 bases and J by 3 bases, with 10 bases between them. CDR3 DNA, as far as it was read: TGTGCCAGCAGCGCTGACTTCCACACCGGGGAG. Protein product: CASSADFHTGE. The whole CDR3 sequence is CASSADFHTGELFF.

A note on this clone: The CDR3 extends 3 residues past the end of the read, so its final part is completed from the germline J gene. The chain recombines TRBV19 with TRBJ2-7, with 10 bases identical to TRBD1. V shed 5 bases, J shed 2 bases, and the junction held 3 bases outside the gene matches. Germline V lookup: CDR1 LNHDA, CDR2 SQIVND (reference sequence). The CDR3 runs to 14 residues. The sequenced part of the CDR3 DNA is TGTGCCAGTAGTTCGGGACAGGGGACCTACGAG. The encoded protein is CASSSGQGTYE. The whole CDR3 protein reads CASSSGQGTYEQYF.

Concerning this clone: The junction shows a germline mismatch at one end, possibly a read error. The CDR3 end lies 3 residues beyond the end of the read and is filled in from the germline J gene. The gene calls are TRBV20-1 and TRBJ2-1; 7 bases align to TRBD1. CDR3 length: 12 residues. Germline-derived CDR1 and CDR2 are DFQATT and SNEGSKA (reference sequence). The CDR3 loop is CSARDRDNEQFF. The sequenced CDR3 bases are TGCAGCGCTAGAGACAGGGACAATGAG.

Comment on this clone: Coverage ceases 3 residues before the CDR3 finishes, and the germline J gene fills in the end. The rearrangement joins TRBV7-6 to TRBJ2-1, with a tentative D call TRBD2 (5 bases). Trimming removed 8 bases from V and 0 bases from J, with 8 bases in between. The length of the CDR3 is 13 residues. The V gene's germline CDR1 is SGHVS and CDR2 FNYEAQ. CDR3 bases read: TGTGCCAGCGCGGGTAGCTCCTACAATGAG. Translating it yields CASAGSSYNE. The CDR3 as a whole reads CASAGSSYNEQFF.

The part of the CDR3 DNA that was read is TGCGCCAGCAGCCCCCTGGGACTAGACACCCACGAG. Amino acids: CASSPLGLDTHE. The CDR3 as a whole reads CASSPLGLDTHEQYF. The chain carries TRBV5-1 and TRBJ2-7, with 8 bases lining up with TRBD2. Read data end 3 residues before the CDR3 end; the end is taken from the germline J gene. V lost 4 bases and J lost 5; bases outside the gene matches: 11. This CDR3 spans 15 amino acids. The germline gives CDR1 SGHRS, CDR2 YFSETQ.

Regarding this clone: From the germline J gene comes the end of the CDR3, since the read stops 3 residues before it. V is TRBV19 and J is TRBJ2-2, with unresolved D. The CDR3 is made up of 14 amino acids. Trimming pared 5 bases from V and 0 bases from J, leaving 7 bases between. The germline gives CDR1 LNHDA, CDR2 SQIVND (reference sequence). This chain's CDR3 is CASSWQTNTGELFF. CDR3 bases read: TGTGCCAGTAGTTGGCAGACGAACACCGGGGAG.

Regarding this clone: The CDR3 goes on 3 residues after the read ends, and that part is filled in from the germline J gene. The rearrangement joins TRBV7-6 to TRBJ2-1; D gene unclear. The V end lost 2 bases, the J end lost 0 bases, and 11 bases lay between the germline ends. Germline CDR1 reads SGHVS; CDR2 reads FNYEAQ. The CDR3 length is 16 residues. The DNA read from the CDR3 is TGTGCCAGCAGCTTACAGGTTCCGAGCTCCTACAATGAG. Protein: CASSLQVPSSYNE. The entire CDR3 reads CASSLQVPSSYNEQFF.

Worth noting for this clone: The CDR3 end lies 3 residues beyond the end of the read and is filled in from the germline J gene. The V gene is TRBV6-2 or TRBV6-3, the J gene TRBJ2-2; 8 nucleotides line up with TRBD2. The germline V gene encodes CDR1 MNHEY and CDR2 SVGEGT. The CDR3 is made up of 15 amino acids. J gave up 3 bases and V 0 bases, and 0 bases lay outside the gene matches. CDR3: CASSYSGGDTGELFF. CDR3 DNA (partial): TGTGCCAGCAGTTACTCCGGGGGGGACACCGGGGAG.

In regard to this clone: Read data end 3 residues before the CDR3 end; the end is taken from the germline J gene. The chain carries TRBV7-8 and TRBJ2-7, with TRBD1 identical over 9 bases. Germline loops: CDR1 SGHVS, CDR2 FQNEAQ. V lost 1 base and J lost 6; bases outside the gene matches: 10. The CDR3 is 16 residues long. CDR3 residues: CASSLGGQGGGGEQYF. Partial CDR3 DNA: TGTGCCAGCAGCTTAGGGGGACAGGGCGGGGGCGGCGAG.

As regards this clone: Sequencing ends 3 residues short of the CDR3 end; the germline J gene provides the rest. The rearrangement joins TRBV14 to TRBJ2-1; 11 bases map to TRBD2. J was trimmed by 8 bases and V by 5 bases; bases with no gene match: 8. Germline assignment: CDR1 SGHDN and CDR2 FVKESK. This CDR3 has 15 amino acids. This CDR3 is CASSNSGRAFYEQFF. The covered CDR3 bases are TGTGCCAGCAGCAATAGCGGGAGGGCCTTTTATGAG.

Comments on this clone: The read is 3 residues too short to cover the CDR3 end, so that end is filled in from the germline J gene. V gene TRBV2 combines with J gene TRBJ2-1; 7 nucleotides line up with TRBD2. The trim removed 5 bases at V and 4 bases at J, leaving 11 bases unmatched. CDR1 is SNHLY and CDR2 is FYNNEI in the germline V gene. The CDR3 totals 16 residues. The CDR3 region is CASSRLAGEGYNEQFF. The part of the CDR3 DNA that was read is TGTGCCAGCAGTCGGCTTGCGGGAGAAGGGTACAATGAG.

Comments on this clone: Read coverage stops 3 residues before the CDR3 terminus; the germline J gene supplies the remainder. J is TRBJ2-4 and V is TRBV18; tentative D call: TRBD2 (6 bases). The V end was cut by 5 bases, the J end by 8 bases, with 19 bases between. Germline V gene sequence: CDR1 KGHSH, CDR2 LQKENI. The CDR3 length is 15 residues. The CDR3 region is CASSTEGAGIDIQYF. The sequenced CDR3 bases are TGTGCCAGCTCAACGGAGGGCGCAGGAATAGACATT. The variable domain in full, completed from reference TRBV18 and TRBJ2-4, reads NAGVMQNPRHLVRRRGQEARLRCSPMKGHSHVYWYRQLPEEGLKFMVYLQKENIIDESGMPKERFSAEFPKEGPSILRIQQVVRGDSAAYFCASSTEGAGIDIQYFGAGTRLSVL.

Concerning this clone itself: From the germline J gene comes the end of the CDR3, since the read stops 3 residues before it. The chain is built from TRBV18 and TRBJ2-1; 8 nucleotides line up with TRBD1. From germline, CDR1 is KGHSH and CDR2 LQKENI. J lost 3 bases, V lost 4 bases, and 2 bases had no gene match. This CDR3 spans 14 amino acids. The CDR3 reads CASSRGQGYNEQFF. Incomplete CDR3 DNA: TGTGCCAGCTCACGAGGACAGGGCTACAATGAG.

As concerns this clone: The read stops 3 residues short of the end of the CDR3; the missing end is completed from the germline J gene. The rearrangement joins TRBV7-6 to TRBJ2-3, with 14 bases fitting TRBD2. J was trimmed by 7 bases and V by 5 bases; bases with no gene match: 5. CDR3 length: 15 residues. CDR1 is SGHVS, CDR2 FNYEAQ, per germline. The covered CDR3 bases are TGTGCCAGCAGCCCGGGACTAGCGGGAGTCTATACG. It encodes CASSPGLAGVYT. The entire CDR3 sequence reads CASSPGLAGVYTQYF.

Turning to this clone: The read is 3 residues too short to cover the CDR3 end, so that end is filled in from the germline J gene. The chain links TRBV29-1 to TRBJ2-7; the D gene is possibly TRBD2 (5 bases). The V gene's germline CDR1 is SQVTM and CDR2 ANQGSEA. V lost 2 bases and J 5 bases, leaving 19 bases between the germline ends. CDR3 size: 15 residues. Incomplete CDR3 DNA: TGCAGCGTTGAATGGCTAGCAGGCCATGTGGACGAG. It codes for CSVEWLAGHVDE. The CDR3 as a whole reads CSVEWLAGHVDEQYF.

In regard to this clone: Coverage ceases 3 residues before the CDR3 finishes, and the germline J gene fills in the end. J is TRBJ1-1 and V is TRBV6-2 or TRBV6-3; D might be TRBD1 (6 bases). Germline-derived CDR1 and CDR2 are MNHEY and SVGEGT. CDR3 size: 14 residues. Trimming left V 4 bases short and J 0 bases short, with 9 bases between. The CDR3 loop reads CASSLSGVNTEAFF. The CDR3 DNA, read in part, is TGTGCCAGCAGTTTATCAGGGGTGAACACTGAA.

About this clone itself: The observed sequence ends 3 residues before the CDR3 terminus, with the missing tail filled in from the germline J gene. The V and J genes are TRBV5-6 and TRBJ1-6; TRBD1 aligns across 8 bases. CDR1 SGHDT and CDR2 YYEEEE come from the germline V gene. The CDR3 has 15 amino acids. J was trimmed by 6 bases and V by 3 bases; bases with no gene match: 5. The CDR3: CASSSRDRLNSPLHF. Partial CDR3 DNA: TGTGCCAGCAGCTCCCGGGACAGGCTTAATTCACCC.

Note on this clone: Coverage ceases 3 residues before the CDR3 finishes, and the germline J gene fills in the end. The rearrangement links TRBV7-8 to TRBJ1-4; D ambiguous. There are 15 residues in the CDR3. V shed 5 bases and J shed 2 bases, with 12 bases lying between them. Per germline, CDR1 SGHVS and CDR2 FQNEAQ. The chain's CDR3 is CASSPTGWTNEKLFF. The CDR3 bases that were read are TGTGCCAGCAGCCCTACTGGTTGGACTAATGAAAAA.